The 31 T cell receptor beta chains listed next were all sequenced from one sample in a study of blood T cell repertoires in COVID-19. The protocol was immunoSEQ multiplex PCR, while the TCRdb copy is restricted to in-frame clones and leaves out a portion. The table records about 11,000 clones, 90% of them present only once. The sequencing sample was made of peripheral blood. The origin of the receptors is a human donor in a cohort sampled during active COVID-19.

V gene TRBV27 combines with J gene TRBJ1-1; no definite D call. V was clipped by 7 bases and J by 1 base, with 13 bases between them. Germline CDR1 reads MNHEY; CDR2 reads SMNVEV (reference sequence). This CDR3 spans 14 amino acids. The CDR3 region is CASIQVHPNTEAFF. In nucleotides, the CDR3 is TGTGCCAGCATTCAGGTACACCCGAACACTGAAGCTTTCTTT.

The gene calls are TRBV6-1 and TRBJ2-7, with a weak D call TRBD1 (7 bases). V lost 2 bases, J lost 5 bases, and 25 bases lay in between. In germline, CDR1 is MNHNS, CDR2 SASEGT. The CDR3 consists of 18 residues. CDR3 loop: CASSETPPGQAGTHEQYF. Written as DNA, the CDR3 is TGTGCCAGCAGTGAAACCCCCCCCGGACAGGCGGGAACCCACGAGCAGTACTTC.

This chain links TRBV27 with TRBJ2-2, with 9 bases aligning to TRBD1. With V trimmed by 3 bases and J by 9 bases, 5 bases remained unmatched. Germline V CDR1 and CDR2: MNHEY, SMNVEV (reference sequence). The CDR3 runs 14 residues. CDR3 protein: CASSLTGGIWELFF. DNA for the CDR3: TGTGCCAGCAGTTTGACAGGGGGGATTTGGGAGCTGTTTTTT.

CDR3 nucleotide sequence: TGTGCCAGCACCCCGGTGGACAGGGGCAATGAGCAGTTCTTC. This encodes CASTPVDRGNEQFF. This chain links TRBV28 with TRBJ2-1; 9 nucleotides line up with TRBD1. Trimming took 7 bases from V and 6 from J; bases not matched to a gene: 7. CDR3 length equals 14 residues. Germline CDR1 and CDR2: MDHEN and SYDVKM.

This chain connects TRBV11-3 to TRBJ2-7, with 9 bases lining up with TRBD1. Germline CDR1 SGHNT, CDR2 YENEEA. V trimming: 1 base; J trimming: 3 bases; junction bases outside the gene matches: 4. The CDR3 covers 15 residues. CDR3: CASSLGPGQGYEQYF. CDR3 nucleotide sequence: TGTGCCAGCAGCTTAGGGCCGGGACAGGGCTACGAGCAGTACTTC. Using reference TRBV11-3 and TRBJ2-7 for the parts outside the CDR3, the full variable domain is EAGVVQSPRYKIIEKKQPVAFWCNPISGHNTLYWYLQNLGQGPELLIRYENEEAVDDSQLPKDRFSAERLKGVDSTLKIQPAELGDSAVYLCASSLGPGQGYEQYFGPGTRLTVT.

The J gene is TRBJ1-6, the V gene TRBV7-8; 7 bases map to TRBD1. This CDR3 region has 15 residues. Trimming at V came to 3 bases and at J to 9 bases, leaving 8 bases not matched to a gene. CDR1 SGHVS and CDR2 FQNEAQ come from the germline V gene. As DNA, the CDR3 is TGTGCCAGCAGCTTCAATAGGGGGCAGGGTTCACCCCTCCACTTT. It codes for CASSFNRGQGSPLHF.

CDR3 bases: TGTGCCAGCAGCTTTTCGACGGGGGGTGAAAAACTGTTTTTT. Translation gives CASSFSTGGEKLFF. The chain combines TRBV11-2 with TRBJ1-4, with a weak D call TRBD1 (5 bases). Per the germline V gene, CDR1 is SGHAT and CDR2 is FQNNGV. V was clipped by 3 bases and J by 7 bases, with 12 bases between them. The CDR3 extends over 14 amino acids.

This clone was detected only once. The chain is built from TRBV19 and TRBJ1-2; perhaps TRBD1 as D (5 bases). Germline V CDR1 and CDR2: LNHDA, SQIVND (reference sequence). The CDR3 loop spans 15 amino acids. Trimming removed 4 bases at V and 4 bases at J, with 16 bases between. CDR3 amino acids: CASSTGPGGVYGYTF. The CDR3 DNA follows: TGTGCCAGTAGTACCGGCCCGGGAGGGGTCTATGGCTACACCTTC. The entire variable domain, with the rest obtained from reference TRBV19 and TRBJ1-2, is as follows: DGGITQSPKYLFRKEGQNVTLSCEQNLNHDAMYWYRQDPGQGLRLIYYSQIVNDFQKGDIAEGYSVSREKKESFPLTVTSAQKNPTAFYLCASSTGPGGVYGYTFGSGTRLTVV.

This clone showed up just a few times. CDR3 residues: CASSLAYLAGGYTF. Here the CDR3 DNA reads TGTGCCAGCAGCTTAGCATACCTCGCGGGAGGCTACACCTTC. The chain uses TRBV7-9 and TRBJ1-2; D not resolved. Germline CDR1 reads SEHNR; CDR2 reads FQNEAQ (reference sequence). Trimming took 0 bases from V and 8 from J, leaving 13 bases between them. This CDR3 is 14 amino acids long.

J is TRBJ1-3 and V is TRBV19; 10 positions match TRBD1. This CDR3 has 16 amino acids. CDR1 and CDR2 (germline): LNHDA, SQIVND (reference sequence). V shed 4 bases, J shed 2 bases, and the junction held 5 bases outside the gene matches. The CDR3 reads CASSTLDRGTGNTIYF. The CDR3 DNA follows: TGTGCCAGTAGTACACTGGACAGGGGGACTGGAAACACCATATATTTT.

The chain combines TRBV7-2 with TRBJ1-6; no clear D. The CDR3 extends over 16 amino acids. V lost 1 base and J lost 0, with 7 bases in between. Germline V gene sequence: CDR1 SGHTA, CDR2 FQGNSA. In DNA form, the CDR3 reads TGTGCCAGCAGCTTAGATGCACTCTCCTATAATTCACCCCTCCACTTT. As protein: CASSLDALSYNSPLHF.

This clone was detected once. The chain has TRBV6-5 and TRBJ1-3; D unclear. The V end lost 6 bases, the J end lost 0 bases, and 9 bases lay between the germline ends. The CDR3 extends over 14 amino acids. The germline V gene encodes CDR1 MNHEY and CDR2 SVGAGI. The CDR3 here is CASRPTSSGNTIYF. Here the CDR3 DNA reads TGTGCCAGCAGGCCCACGAGCTCTGGAAACACCATATATTTT.

This clone was seen more than once but under ten times. The chain carries TRBV21-1 and TRBJ1-6; TRBD1 is the table's D call and was not checked against the DNA. TRBV21-1 is a listed pseudogene. This CDR3 region has 15 residues. Here the CDR3 DNA reads TGTGCCAGCAGCAAAGCTAGAGACAGCCGGATATCCCTCCACTTT. It specifies CASSKARDSRISLHF.

The chain couples TRBV1 to TRBJ1-5. TRBV1 is shown as a pseudogene. The CDR3 covers 16 residues. Written as DNA, the CDR3 is TGCACCAGCAGCCAAAAATTCGGGTCTTCATCTCAGCCCCAGCATTTT. Its protein product is CTSSQKFGSSSQPQHF.

The CDR3 spells CASSIRGGVPGTGESGNTIYF. CDR3 bases: TGTGCCAGCAGCATACGGGGGGGCGTTCCCGGGACAGGGGAATCTGGAAACACCATATATTTT. This sequence joins TRBV13 and TRBJ1-3; 10 nucleotides align to TRBD1. The CDR3 covers 21 residues. Germline assignment: CDR1 PRHDT and CDR2 FYEKMQ (reference sequence). V trimming: 5 bases; J trimming: 1 base; junction bases outside the gene matches: 20.

The chain uses TRBV2 and TRBJ1-1; TRBD1 matches 10 bases. CDR1 is SNHLY and CDR2 is FYNNEI in the germline V gene. After removal of 11 bases from V and 3 bases from J, the junction contained 9 bases not matched to a gene. The CDR3 runs 14 residues. DNA of the CDR3: TGTGCCTCTAGGGAGGGACAGGGGTACACTGAAGCTTTCTTT. Its translation: CASREGQGYTEAFF.

The genes are TRBV6-4 and TRBJ2-7, with D perhaps matching TRBD1 (6 bases). The CDR3 covers 14 residues. V gave up 5 bases and J gave up 3 bases, with 14 bases separating them. In germline, CDR1 is MRHNA, CDR2 SNTAGT. The CDR3 region is CASSQQGGGYEQYF. CDR3 sequence (DNA): TGTGCCAGCAGTCAACAGGGTGGGGGCTACGAGCAGTACTTC.

This chain joins TRBV4-3 and TRBJ1-2; D is perhaps TRBD1 (6 bases). Germline V lookup: CDR1 LGHNA, CDR2 YSLEER. V dropped 0 bases and J dropped 4 bases, with 12 bases sitting between them. The CDR3 runs 15 residues. In DNA form, the CDR3 reads TGCGCCAGCAGCCAAGATCACAGGGCCTCCTATGGCTACACCTTC. This encodes CASSQDHRASYGYTF.

This chain joins TRBV6-4 and TRBJ1-2; D perhaps matches TRBD1 (5 bases). Trimming stripped 7 bases from V and 4 bases from J, with 10 bases between. The V gene's germline CDR1 is MRHNA and CDR2 SNTAGT. This CDR3 region has 12 residues. CDR3 in DNA: TGTGCCAGCAACTTCGACAGCTATGGCTACACCTTC. Protein product: CASNFDSYGYTF.

The DNA for the CDR3 is TGTGCCAGCAGTTACTCCGCGGGGGAAGAGACCCAGTACTTC. Translating it yields CASSYSAGEETQYF. This chain links TRBV6-5 with TRBJ2-5; TRBD2 aligns across 7 bases. Germline V gene sequence: CDR1 MNHEY, CDR2 SVGAGI. The CDR3 extends over 14 amino acids. V dropped 0 bases and J dropped 3; count of bases not matched to a gene: 1.

The chain uses TRBV6-2 or TRBV6-3 and TRBJ2-3; TRBD2 aligns across 9 bases. Per the germline V gene, CDR1 is MNHEY and CDR2 is SVGEGT. With V trimmed by 4 bases and J by 2 bases, 4 bases remained unmatched. The CDR3 length is 15 residues. The CDR3 region has the DNA TGTGCCAGCAGTTCGCCTAGCGGGGTCACAGATACGCAGTATTTT. This gives the protein CASSSPSGVTDTQYF.

The CDR3: CASSSHTDRMNEKLFF. The CDR3 nucleotides are TGTGCCAGCAGTTCCCACACGGACAGGATGAACGAAAAACTGTTTTTT. The chain carries TRBV28 and TRBJ1-4, with TRBD1 identical over 7 bases. This CDR3 comprises 16 residues. Germline V gene data show CDR1 as MDHEN and CDR2 as SYDVKM. J lost 8 bases, V lost 4 bases, and 13 bases had no gene match.

The V call is TRBV13, the J call TRBJ2-3; D remains ambiguous. The CDR3 sequence is 12 residues long. In germline, CDR1 is PRHDT, CDR2 FYEKMQ (reference sequence). V was cut by 10 bases and J by 5 bases, with 13 bases left in between. Here the CDR3 DNA reads TGTGCCACCGCCCCGCCAGGAGATACGCAGTATTTT. The encoded protein is CATAPPGDTQYF.

The V gene is TRBV6-2 or TRBV6-3, the J gene TRBJ2-3; 7 bases align to TRBD1. The CDR3 is 17 amino acids. V lost 6 bases, J lost 1 base, and 13 bases stayed unmatched. CDR1 and CDR2 from the germline V gene are MNHEY and SVGEGT. As DNA, the CDR3 is TGTGCCAGCAGCCCAGGGGGAGCTAGCTTACGCACAGATACGCAGTATTTT. Translating gives CASSPGGASLRTDTQYF.

This rearrangement joins TRBV9 to TRBJ1-2; no definite D call. The germline V gene has CDR1 SGDLS and CDR2 YYNGEE. The CDR3 totals 13 residues. The V end lost 4 bases, the J end lost 2 bases, and 9 bases lay between the germline ends. CDR3 in amino acids: CASSPTENYGYTF. The DNA for the CDR3 is TGTGCCAGCAGCCCAACAGAGAACTATGGCTACACCTTC.

The chain recombines TRBV12-3 or TRBV12-4 with TRBJ1-6; D ambiguous. The CDR3 runs 13 residues. Trimming took off 4 bases at V and 9 bases at J, with 10 bases between the two ends. CDR3: CASSSSPRSPLHF. The CDR3 bases are TGTGCCAGCAGTTCGAGCCCCCGTTCACCCCTCCACTTT.

This clone was observed once. At one of its ends the junction is not consistent with the germline gene, which may arise from a read error. The gene calls are TRBV2 and TRBJ2-3, with 8 bases matching TRBD1. There are 12 residues in the CDR3. The germline V gene has CDR1 SNHLY and CDR2 FYNNEI. CDR3 sequence reads: CAGRGRADTQYF. In DNA form, the CDR3 reads TGTGCCGGCAGGGGGCGCGCAGATACGCAGTATTTT.

This rearrangement joins TRBV2 to TRBJ1-1, with no clear D. Germline V gives CDR1 SNHLY, CDR2 FYNNEI. CDR3 size: 14 residues. The V end was cut by 1 base, the J end by 3 bases, with 9 bases between. In DNA form, the CDR3 reads TGTGCCAGCAGTGAAGGCGACACCCACACTGAAGCTTTCTTT. Encoded protein: CASSEGDTHTEAFF.

This clone was counted a single time. This chain joins TRBV11-3 and TRBJ1-1; 8 bases line up with TRBD1. Per the germline V gene, CDR1 is SGHNT and CDR2 is YENEEA. V shed 5 bases, J shed 4 bases, and the junction held 6 bases outside the gene matches. CDR3 length: 14 amino acids. CDR3 sequence reads: CASSQQTGGTEAFF. CDR3 nucleotide sequence: TGTGCCAGCAGCCAACAAACAGGGGGCACTGAAGCTTTCTTT.

The rearrangement links TRBV6-1 to TRBJ2-2; possibly TRBD2 for D (6 bases). Looked up from germline, CDR1 is MNHNS and CDR2 is SASEGT. The CDR3 contains 14 residues. Trimming shortened V by 3 bases and J by 4 bases, and 9 bases separated the two germline ends. The CDR3 DNA follows: TGTGCCAGCAGTGAGAGGGGAGGCACCGGGGAGCTGTTTTTT. Translation gives CASSERGGTGELFF.

This chain links TRBV25-1 with TRBJ1-2; 7 bases align to TRBD1. The CDR3 is 14 residues long. V shed 4 bases, J shed 5 bases, and the junction held 7 bases outside the gene matches. CDR1 is MGHDK, CDR2 SYGVNS, per germline. In nucleotides, the CDR3 is TGTGCCAGCAGTGCGAACACAGGGGTATATGGCTACACCTTC. Its translation: CASSANTGVYGYTF.